The 13 T cell receptor beta chains reported below all come from one sample, sequenced in a study of blood T cell repertoires in COVID-19 (dated by TCRdb to the early 2020s). Receptor amplification or capture employed the immunoSEQ multiplex PCR assay. In its TCRdb copy, this immuneACCESS table keeps in-frame sequences only and misses some clones. Where compared with another copy, unresolved V genes explain less than half of these, and the others have no known cause. The sample table contains about 150,000 clones; only one count was recorded for roughly 90% of them. The ten biggest clones cover 6% to 8.5% of the sample. The specimen sequenced was PBMCs or T cells enriched from blood (not recorded which). The receptors come from a woman in her forties or fifties who had recovered from COVID-19.

This rearrangement joins TRBV25-1 to TRBJ1-1, with 10 bases lining up with TRBD1. The J segment lost 0 bases and the V segment lost 8 bases, leaving 6 bases of the junction unmatched. The CDR3 spans 15 residues. Germline V lookup: CDR1 MGHDK, CDR2 SYGVNS. The CDR3, as DNA: TGTGCCAGCGGGCGGGGACAGGGGTTGAACACTGAAGCTTTCTTT. Translated: CASGRGQGLNTEAFF.

V is TRBV30 and J is TRBJ1-2; 8 bases line up with TRBD1. Trimming took 2 bases from V and 4 from J; bases not matched to a gene: 6. The CDR3 spans 14 residues. Germline values: CDR1 GTSNPN, CDR2 SVGIG (reference sequence). This CDR3 reads CAWSPGTGSYGYTF. CDR3 nucleotide sequence: TGTGCCTGGAGTCCAGGGACAGGAAGCTATGGCTACACCTTC.

The rearrangement joins TRBV7-6 to TRBJ2-1; 12 positions agree with TRBD2. Losses at the gene ends were 5 bases for V and 0 bases for J; bases not matched to a gene: 8. The germline CDR1 and CDR2 sequences are SGHVS and FNYEAQ. CDR3 size: 18 residues. CDR3 DNA sequence: TGTGCCAGCAGCCCGACTAGCGGGGGTGCCAGCTCCTACAATGAGCAGTTCTTC. Encoded protein: CASSPTSGGASSYNEQFF.

CDR3: CATKTQGLDTGELFF. CDR3 coding DNA: TGTGCCACCAAGACACAGGGATTGGACACCGGGGAGCTGTTTTTT. The chain has TRBV2 and TRBJ2-2, with TRBD1 as a possible D gene (6 bases). The germline V gene encodes CDR1 SNHLY and CDR2 FYNNEI. V was cut by 10 bases and J by 3 bases, with 18 bases left in between. This CDR3 has 15 amino acids. The variable domain in full, completed from reference TRBV2 and TRBJ2-2, reads EPEVTQTPSHQVTQMGQEVILRCVPISNHLYFYWYRQILGQKVEFLVSFYNNEISEKSEIFDDQFSVERPDGSNFTLKIRSTKLEDSAMYFCATKTQGLDTGELFFGEGSRLTVL.

The chain joins TRBV7-9 to TRBJ1-2, with TRBD1 as a possible D gene (5 bases). This CDR3 is built from 16 residues. Germline-derived CDR1 and CDR2 are SEHNR and FQNEAQ (reference sequence). Trimming removed 1 base at V and 0 bases at J, with 12 bases between. The CDR3 region is CASSLVPPTANYGYTF. CDR3 bases: TGTGCCAGCAGCTTAGTCCCCCCGACAGCTAACTATGGCTACACCTTC. The full variable domain, in which reference TRBV7-9 and TRBJ1-2 provide the parts outside the CDR3, is DTGVSQNPRHKITKRGQNVTFRCDPISEHNRLYWYRQTLGQGPEFLTYFQNEAQLEKSRLLSDRFSAERPKGSFSTLEIQRTEQGDSAMYLCASSLVPPTANYGYTFGSGTRLTVV.

CDR3 in amino acids: CASSPGQVFNQPQHF. In nucleotides, the CDR3 is TGTGCCAGCTCACCCGGACAGGTTTTCAATCAGCCCCAGCATTTT. This chain uses TRBV18 with TRBJ1-5; 7 bases are shared with TRBD1. J gave up 3 bases and V 3 bases, and 5 bases lay outside the gene matches. The length of the CDR3 is 15 residues. Germline CDR1 is KGHSH and CDR2 is LQKENI.

This clone was detected a few times. The chain employs TRBV7-6 and TRBJ1-2; 7 bases map to TRBD1. The CDR3 covers 13 residues. The germline V gene encodes CDR1 SGHVS and CDR2 FNYEAQ. With V trimmed by 3 bases and J by 7 bases, 5 bases remained unmatched. The CDR3 DNA reads TGTGCCAGCAGCTTCGGACAGGCGGCTGGCTACACCTTC. This codes for CASSFGQAAGYTF.

CDR3 residues: CASSFLGDRRQPQHF. The CDR3 DNA sequence: TGTGCCAGCAGTTTTTTAGGGGACAGGCGTCAGCCCCAGCATTTT. This sequence joins TRBV28 and TRBJ1-5, with 8 bases matching TRBD1. The CDR3 loop spans 15 amino acids. In germline, CDR1 is MDHEN, CDR2 SYDVKM. Trimming cost V 3 bases and J 6 bases; bases outside gene matches: 7.

The rearrangement links TRBV3-1 (or the pseudogene TRBV3-2) to TRBJ2-5; 8 bases align to TRBD2. Germline V gene lookup returns CDR1 LGHDT and CDR2 YNNKEL (reference sequence). With V trimmed by 2 bases and J by 5 bases, 7 bases remained unmatched. The CDR3 spans 15 residues. Here the CDR3 reads CASSQSRGGRETQYF. The CDR3 DNA reads TGTGCCAGCAGCCAATCCCGGGGGGGCCGGGAGACCCAGTACTTC.

The gene calls are TRBV24-1 and TRBJ2-5; the match to TRBD2 covers 7 bases. Germline trimming cut 0 bases from V and 5 bases from J; bases unmatched to any gene: 8. CDR3 length: 16 residues. Germline V gives CDR1 KGHDR, CDR2 SFDVKD. The CDR3, as DNA: TGTGCCACCAGTGATTTGGCTAGCGGCCAGCTCGAGACCCAGTACTTC. Translating gives CATSDLASGQLETQYF.

V usage is TRBV12-3 or TRBV12-4 and J usage is TRBJ1-2, with 7 bases fitting TRBD1. CDR3 length: 12 residues. V gave up 5 bases and J gave up 8 bases; unmatched junction bases: 5. CDR3 loop: CASSTGAGGYTF. DNA for the CDR3: TGTGCCAGCAGTACAGGGGCAGGGGGCTACACCTTC.

The chain employs TRBV2 and TRBJ2-3; D uncertain. Trimming removed 6 bases from V and 4 bases from J, with 14 bases in between. The CDR3 consists of 14 residues. Per the germline V gene, CDR1 is SNHLY and CDR2 is FYNNEI. CDR3 coding DNA: TGTGCCAGCAGCATTAGGCTAGAACCAGATACGCAGTATTTT. Protein: CASSIRLEPDTQYF.

The CDR3 spells CASSLSGRSYEQYF. CDR3 coding DNA: TGCGCCAGCAGCCTATCAGGGCGGTCGTACGAGCAGTACTTC. The rearrangement joins TRBV5-1 to TRBJ2-7, with a possible D match to TRBD1 (5 bases). Per the germline V gene, CDR1 is SGHRS and CDR2 is YFSETQ. Trimming took 4 bases from V and 4 from J, leaving 15 bases between them. The CDR3 loop spans 14 amino acids. Full variable domain (remainder filled in from reference TRBV5-1 and TRBJ2-7): KAGVTQTPRYLIKTRGQQVTLSCSPISGHRSVSWYQQTPGQGLQFLFEYFSETQRNKGNFPGRFSGRQFSNSRSEMNVSTLELGDSALYLCASSLSGRSYEQYFGPGTRLTVT.